These T cell receptor beta chains were read from a single sample in a study of shared clonotypes between healthy human individuals. Repertoires were generated with immunoSEQ multiplex PCR, while TCRdb's copy carries only in-frame clones and drops some. This sample carries about 2.4 million clones, 93% of them seen once, and the ten largest clones take about 0.39%. The material sequenced was naive CD4+ T cells from PBMCs. All receptors derive from a young man in good health. Some clones in this sample may be carry-over from other donors' samples. The CDR3 runs from the conserved cysteine through the conserved F or W. A D gene is named only where the DNA matches it firmly. For some rows the clone size is stated as once, few or many, or as a class when expanded; others skip it.

>TRBD1|TRBV7-8|TRBJ2-5|.
CASSLKPPGTGQETQYF
TGTGCCAGCAGCTTGAAACCCCCTGGGACAGGGCAAGAGACCCAGTACTTC
>.|TRBV27|TRBJ2-7|.
CASSPGSSYEQYF
TGTGCCAGCAGTCCGGGCTCCTCCTACGAGCAGTACTTC
>TRBD1|TRBV5-1|TRBJ1-4|.
CASRSGTGTEKLFF
TGCGCCAGCAGGTCCGGGACAGGGACTGAAAAACTGTTTTTT
>.|TRBV6-1|TRBJ1-1|once
CASSVQQTKNTEAFF
TGTGCCAGCAGTGTTCAACAGACTAAGAACACTGAAGCTTTCTTT
>.|TRBV11-2|TRBJ2-2|once
CASSSRTDGELFF
TGTGCCAGCAGCTCGAGGACGGACGGGGAGCTGTTTTTT
>.|TRBV6-1|TRBJ2-1|.
CASSEDTREPYNEQFF
TGTGCCAGCAGTGAAGATACGAGGGAACCTTACAATGAGCAGTTCTTC
>.|TRBV2|TRBJ1-3|.
CASSSEAGNTIYF
TGTGCCAGTTCATCAGAGGCTGGAAACACCATATATTTT
>TRBD2|TRBV10-3|TRBJ2-7|once
CATQLAGGDEQYF
TGTGCCACCCAACTAGCGGGGGGCGACGAGCAGTACTTC
>TRBD1|TRBV19|TRBJ2-7|.
CASSAPSTGGPYEQYF
TGTGCCAGTAGTGCCCCCTCGACAGGGGGTCCTTACGAGCAGTACTTC
>.|TRBV18|TRBJ1-5|once
CASSPSAGFSNQPQHF
TGTGCCAGCTCACCTTCGGCGGGTTTTAGCAATCAGCCCCAGCATTTT
>TRBD2|TRBV7-2|TRBJ2-1|once
CASSLAATSGYNEQFF
TGTGCCAGCAGCTTAGCTGCGACTAGCGGGTACAATGAGCAGTTCTTC
>.|TRBV29-1|TRBJ2-1|.
CSVERLAGVNEQFF
TGCAGCGTTGAGCGGCTAGCTGGGGTCAATGAGCAGTTCTTC
>TRBD1|TRBV9|TRBJ1-2|.
CASSVGTGLRGYTF
TGTGCCAGCAGCGTCGGGACAGGGCTCCGTGGCTACACCTTC
>TRBD2|TRBV28|TRBJ2-5|.
CASSLGAGVPETQYF
TGTGCCAGCAGTTTAGGGGCGGGAGTTCCTGAGACCCAGTACTTC
>TRBD1|TRBV6-1|TRBJ2-2|.
CASSDGQGLAGELFF
TGTGCCAGCAGTGACGGACAGGGTTTGGCCGGGGAGCTGTTTTTT
>TRBD2|TRBV19|TRBJ2-7|.
CASSSASGYEQYF
TGTGCCAGTAGTAGCGCTAGCGGCTACGAGCAGTACTTC
>.|TRBV6-1|TRBJ2-1|.
CASSEWGIAVYNEQFF
TGTGCCAGCAGTGAATGGGGGATAGCCGTCTACAATGAGCAGTTCTTC
>.|TRBV5-1|TRBJ2-3|.
CASSLAGLTDTQYF
TGCGCCAGCAGCTTGGCGGGACTCACAGATACGCAGTATTTT
>TRBD1|TRBV5-1|TRBJ1-5|.
CASSLTGVSNQPQHF
TGCGCCAGCAGCTTGACAGGGGTTAGCAATCAGCCCCAGCATTTT
>.|TRBV5-8|TRBJ2-3|.
CASSYRPDTQYF
TGTGCCAGCAGCTACCGGCCAGATACGCAGTATTTT
>TRBD1|TRBV9|TRBJ2-3|.
CASGIRGRDTQYF
TGTGCCAGCGGGATCAGGGGGAGAGATACGCAGTATTTT
>TRBD1|TRBV19|TRBJ1-4|once
CASRGQGMGTNEKLFF
TGTGCCAGCCGAGGACAGGGAATGGGAACTAATGAAAAACTGTTTTTT
>.|TRBV25-1|TRBJ1-4|.
CASGGTWPTNEKLFF
TGTGCCAGCGGGGGAACATGGCCAACTAATGAAAAACTGTTTTTT
>.|TRBV2|TRBJ1-1|.
CASSGQNEAFF
TGTGCCAGCTCGGGGCAGAATGAAGCTTTCTTT
>.|TRBV7-2|TRBJ2-3|.
CASSIQFTDTQYF
TGTGCCAGCAGCATACAGTTCACAGATACGCAGTATTTT
>.|TRBV11-2|TRBJ2-1|.
CASSSRGAFSYNEQFF
TGTGCCAGCAGCTCCCGGGGGGCATTCTCCTACAATGAGCAGTTCTTC
>TRBD2|TRBV4-1|TRBJ2-1|once
CASSQEGLAGLGEQFF
TGCGCCAGCAGCCAAGAAGGACTAGCGGGACTAGGTGAGCAGTTCTTC
>.|TRBV4-3|TRBJ2-7|once
CASSQELGTTYEQYF
TGCGCCAGCAGCCAAGAACTCGGGACAACCTACGAGCAGTACTTC
>TRBD2|TRBV2|TRBJ2-4|.
CASRDWTSGTKNIQYF
TGTGCCAGCAGGGACTGGACTAGCGGGACCAAAAACATTCAGTACTTC
>TRBD2|TRBV18|TRBJ2-3|.
CASSQERERTDTQYF
TGTGCCAGCTCACAGGAGCGGGAACGAACAGATACGCAGTATTTT
>TRBD1|TRBV9|TRBJ2-2|.
CASSVGGWDSYTGELFF
TGTGCCAGCAGCGTAGGGGGATGGGACAGCTACACCGGGGAGCTGTTTTTT
>.|TRBV28|TRBJ1-2|.
CASRMHLGGYTF
TGTGCCAGCAGAATGCACCTGGGGGGCTACACCTTC
>.|TRBV29-1|TRBJ2-2|.
CSVGQIRNTGELFF
TGCAGCGTAGGACAGATCAGGAACACCGGGGAGCTGTTTTTT
>TRBD1|TRBV29-1|TRBJ1-3|few
CSATTGQGTGNTIYF
TGCAGCGCCACGACGGGACAGGGTACTGGAAACACCATATATTTT
>TRBD1|TRBV28|TRBJ1-1|.
CASTALTGGGTEAFF
TGTGCCAGCACGGCGTTGACAGGGGGCGGGACTGAAGCTTTCTTT
>.|TRBV19|TRBJ2-5|few
CASSLQWSETQYF
TGTGCCAGTAGTCTTCAATGGTCAGAGACCCAGTACTTC
>TRBD2|TRBV7-9|TRBJ2-3|.
CASSPGLGSTDTQYF
TGTGCCAGCAGCCCGGGACTAGGAAGCACAGATACGCAGTATTTT
>TRBD2|TRBV2|TRBJ2-5|.
CASRARLAGIETQYF
TGTGCCAGCAGGGCCCGGCTAGCGGGAATTGAGACCCAGTACTTC
>TRBD1|TRBV27|TRBJ1-2|few
CASSLRQGDGYTF
TGTGCCAGCAGTTTAAGACAGGGAGATGGCTACACCTTC
>TRBD2|TRBV9|TRBJ2-1|.
CASSVVDGAGAYNEQFF
TGTGCCAGCAGCGTAGTAGACGGAGCGGGAGCTTACAATGAGCAGTTCTTC
>.|TRBV29-1|TRBJ1-4|.
CSVEYLGSPNEKLFF
TGCAGCGTTGAATATTTGGGCAGCCCTAATGAAAAACTGTTTTTT
>.|TRBV15|TRBJ2-1|.
CATSRAMLNEQFF
TGTGCCACCAGCAGAGCCATGTTGAATGAGCAGTTCTTC
>TRBD1|TRBV6-6|TRBJ1-1|.
CASSDRGPTEAFF
TGTGCCAGCTCCGACAGGGGGCCTACTGAAGCTTTCTTT
>TRBD1|TRBV9|TRBJ1-1|.
CASSEEQGTEAFF
TGTGCCAGCAGCGAGGAACAGGGGACTGAAGCTTTCTTT
>TRBD2|TRBV5-1|TRBJ2-7|.
CASSLRTSGSPNEQYF
TGCGCCAGCAGCCTCCGAACTAGCGGGAGTCCCAACGAGCAGTACTTC
>.|TRBV6-5|TRBJ1-1|once
CASSSGNRNTEAFF
TGTGCCAGCAGTTCGGGCAACCGGAACACTGAAGCTTTCTTT
>.|TRBV20-1|TRBJ2-5|.
CSARGRDRTYF
TGCAGTGCTAGAGGAAGGGACCGGACGTACTTC
>TRBD2|TRBV27|TRBJ2-7|.
CASKLAGGLYEQYF
TGTGCCTCCAAACTAGCGGGAGGTCTCTACGAGCAGTACTTC
>TRBD1|TRBV5-1|TRBJ2-1|.
CASSSTRPGQGINEQFF
TGCGCCAGCAGCTCGACCCGACCGGGACAGGGGATCAATGAGCAGTTCTTC
>TRBD1|TRBV6-6|TRBJ1-5|.
CASSVIRGSNQPQHF
TGTGCCAGCAGTGTTATCAGGGGGAGCAATCAGCCCCAGCATTTT
>TRBD2|TRBV5-1|TRBJ2-1|.
CASSRTSGKREQFF
TGCGCCAGCAGCCGTACTAGCGGCAAGCGGGAGCAGTTCTTC
>TRBD2|TRBV29-1|TRBJ2-3|.
CSVMGLAGTDTQYF
TGCAGCGTTATGGGACTAGCGGGCACAGATACGCAGTATTTT
>.|TRBV5-6|TRBJ2-7|.
CASSGGIYGLSEQYF
TGTGCCAGCAGCGGCGGGATCTATGGACTAAGCGAGCAGTACTTC
>TRBD1|TRBV18|TRBJ1-1|.
CASSPTGLNTEAFF
TGTGCCAGCTCACCGACAGGGCTGAACACTGAAGCTTTCTTT
>.|TRBV15|TRBJ2-1|.
CATSRDRGAIPSYNEQFF
TGTGCCACCAGCAGAGATCGAGGGGCGATTCCGTCCTACAATGAGCAGTTCTTC
>.|TRBV6-1|TRBJ1-5|.
CASSRTAREQPQHF
TGTGCCAGCAGTCGGACAGCGAGGGAGCAGCCCCAGCATTTT
>.|TRBV29-1|TRBJ1-1|.
CASTRATMNTEAFF
TGCGCCTCAACACGGGCCACCATGAACACTGAAGCTTTCTTT